The 22 T cell receptor beta chains below were found in one sample sequenced in a study of blood T cell repertoires in COVID-19. Assay used: immunoSEQ multiplex PCR; TCRdb lists only in-frame clones, some missing. The sample consists of hundreds of thousands of clones, roughly 86% of them appearing once. Material: peripheral blood. These receptors originate from a man aged 70 or older with acute or convalescent COVID-19.

This clone has only one observation. The rearrangement joins TRBV5-1 to TRBJ1-2; D is possibly TRBD1 (5 bases). The V gene's germline CDR1 is SGHRS and CDR2 YFSETQ. This CDR3 spans 15 amino acids. Trimming took off 4 bases at V and 3 bases at J, with 16 bases between the two ends. The CDR3 DNA follows: TGCGCCAGCAGCCCCGGGTCAGGGATATACTATGGCTACACCTTC. Translating gives CASSPGSGIYYGYTF. Full variable domain (outside the CDR3, taken from reference TRBV5-1 and TRBJ1-2): KAGVTQTPRYLIKTRGQQVTLSCSPISGHRSVSWYQQTPGQGLQFLFEYFSETQRNKGNFPGRFSGRQFSNSRSEMNVSTLELGDSALYLCASSPGSGIYYGYTFGSGTRLTVV.

This chain links TRBV5-1 with TRBJ2-7; 10 nucleotides align to TRBD1. The CDR3 has 15 residues. After removal of 4 bases from V and 0 bases from J, the junction contained 4 bases not matched to a gene. Germline V gene sequence: CDR1 SGHRS, CDR2 YFSETQ. CDR3: CASSLGTGVSYEQYF. In DNA, the CDR3 is TGCGCCAGCAGCCTAGGGACAGGGGTCTCCTACGAGCAGTACTTC.

The chain recombines TRBV27 with TRBJ2-3; D gene unclear. The CDR3 has 14 residues. V gave up 3 bases and J gave up 3 bases, with 10 bases separating them. From germline, CDR1 is MNHEY and CDR2 SMNVEV (reference sequence). The CDR3 loop reads CASSFFRGTDTQYF. CDR3 sequence (DNA): TGTGCCAGCAGTTTTTTTCGCGGTACAGATACGCAGTATTTT.

The sample holds a few counts of this clone. This chain connects TRBV7-2 to TRBJ1-1; a possible D gene is TRBD1 (5 bases). Trimming removed 6 bases at V and 0 bases at J, with 11 bases between. Germline CDR1 and CDR2: SGHTA and FQGNSA. The CDR3 loop spans 14 amino acids. CDR3 protein: CASRLGGLNTEAFF. Written as DNA, the CDR3 is TGTGCCAGCAGGTTGGGGGGTTTGAACACTGAAGCTTTCTTT.

Notes on this clone: The sample holds other DNA sequences that translate to the same CDR3. This chain links TRBV6-5 with TRBJ1-1, with 7 nucleotides matching TRBD1. Germline CDR1 MNHEY, CDR2 SVGAGI. The CDR3 is 14 amino acids. V lost 6 bases and J lost 1; bases outside the gene matches: 5. This CDR3 reads CASRRTGQNTEAFF. CDR3 nucleotides: TGTGCCAGCAGGCGGACAGGTCAGAACACTGAAGCTTTCTTT.

This chain joins TRBV28 and TRBJ2-1; tentative D call: TRBD2 (5 bases). Germline CDR1 and CDR2: MDHEN and SYDVKM. Trimming left V 5 bases short and J 6 bases short, with 14 bases between. CDR3 length: 14 amino acids. CDR3 bases: TGTGCCAGCAGTCACCGGAGGAACGGCAATGAGCAGTTCTTC. It specifies CASSHRRNGNEQFF. Full variable domain (remainder filled in from reference TRBV28 and TRBJ2-1): DVKVTQSSRYLVKRTGEKVFLECVQDMDHENMFWYRQDPGLGLRLIYFSYDVKMKEKGDIPEGYSVSREKKERFSLILESASTNQTSMYLCASSHRRNGNEQFFGPGTRLTVL.

The rearrangement joins TRBV15 to TRBJ2-7; 10 nucleotides agree with TRBD2. The length of the CDR3 is 16 residues. Germline-derived CDR1 and CDR2 are LNHNV and YYDKDF (reference sequence). Losses at the gene ends were 4 bases for V and 1 base for J; bases not matched to a gene: 7. The CDR3 sequence is CATSTQSGRASYEQYF. The CDR3 region has the DNA TGTGCCACCAGCACCCAAAGCGGGAGGGCTTCCTACGAGCAGTACTTC. Full variable domain (outside the CDR3, taken from reference TRBV15 and TRBJ2-7): DAMVIQNPRYQVTQFGKPVTLSCSQTLNHNVMYWYQQKSSQAPKLLFHYYDKDFNNEADTPDNFQSRRPNTSFCFLDIRSPGLGDTAMYLCATSTQSGRASYEQYFGPGTRLTVT.

V gene TRBV28 combines with J gene TRBJ2-3; 12 nucleotides align to TRBD2. This CDR3 comprises 15 residues. Germline CDR1 is MDHEN and CDR2 is SYDVKM. Losses at the gene ends were 6 bases for V and 7 bases for J; bases not matched to a gene: 8. CDR3 sequence reads: CASSPGLAGRHTQYF. CDR3 nucleotides: TGTGCCAGCAGCCCCGGACTAGCGGGGAGGCATACGCAGTATTTT. The full variable domain, its missing parts supplied by reference TRBV28 and TRBJ2-3, is DVKVTQSSRYLVKRTGEKVFLECVQDMDHENMFWYRQDPGLGLRLIYFSYDVKMKEKGDIPEGYSVSREKKERFSLILESASTNQTSMYLCASSPGLAGRHTQYFGPGTRLTVL.

This clone was seen a handful of times. This chain connects TRBV20-1 to TRBJ1-6, with D perhaps matching TRBD1 (6 bases). CDR3 length: 14 residues. V was trimmed by 3 bases and J by 7 bases, leaving 13 bases between them. Germline V gene data show CDR1 as DFQATT and CDR2 as SNEGSKA (reference sequence). The CDR3 protein is CSASNRARNSPLHF. The CDR3 nucleotides are TGCAGTGCTAGTAACAGGGCAAGAAATTCACCCCTCCACTTT.

This chain connects TRBV7-9 to TRBJ2-5; 9 nucleotides agree with TRBD1. V gave up 5 bases and J gave up 4 bases; unmatched junction bases: 5. CDR3 size: 14 residues. CDR1 and CDR2 (germline): SEHNR, FQNEAQ (reference sequence). CDR3 amino acids: CASSPGQGRETQYF. In DNA, the CDR3 is TGTGCCAGCAGCCCGGGACAGGGTAGAGAGACCCAGTACTTC.

V gene TRBV5-1 combines with J gene TRBJ2-3, with a possible D match to TRBD2 (6 bases). The CDR3 consists of 15 residues. Germline CDR1 reads SGHRS; CDR2 reads YFSETQ. V was cut by 1 base and J by 2 bases, with 11 bases left in between. CDR3 residues: CASSLRTTHTDTQYF. The CDR3 nucleotides read TGCGCCAGCAGCTTGCGGACTACCCACACAGATACGCAGTATTTT.

The chain has TRBV27 and TRBJ2-2, with TRBD1 matching over 9 bases. CDR3 size: 16 residues. CDR1 is MNHEY and CDR2 is SMNVEV in the germline V gene (reference sequence). After removal of 5 bases from V and 5 bases from J, the junction contained 9 bases not matched to a gene. The CDR3: CASSINRGLGTGELFF. In nucleotides, the CDR3 is TGTGCCAGCAGTATAAACAGGGGGCTTGGTACCGGGGAGCTGTTTTTT.

V is TRBV9 and J is TRBJ2-3; 13 positions agree with TRBD2. The germline V gene has CDR1 SGDLS and CDR2 YYNGEE. J lost 1 base, V lost 3 bases, and 2 bases had no gene match. The CDR3 length is 16 residues. The CDR3, as DNA: TGTGCCAGCAGCGCAGGACTAGCGGGGGGCACAGATACGCAGTATTTT. This sequence encodes CASSAGLAGGTDTQYF.

The CDR3 protein is CASSDRTEEAFF. The CDR3, as DNA: TGTGCCAGCAGTGATAGGACAGAAGAAGCTTTCTTT. The rearrangement links TRBV6-6 to TRBJ1-1; D possibly corresponds to TRBD1 (6 bases). Trimming cost V 5 bases and J 8 bases, with 12 bases left between them. Germline loops: CDR1 MNHNY, CDR2 SVGAGI (reference sequence). This CDR3 spans 12 amino acids.

The chain links TRBV9 to TRBJ2-7; D is perhaps TRBD2 (5 bases). The germline V and J ends were trimmed by 0 bases and 0 bases, with 10 bases remaining between them. The CDR3 totals 15 residues. The germline CDR1 and CDR2 sequences are SGDLS and YYNGEE. CDR3 amino acids: CASSVEAVHSYEQYF. The CDR3 nucleotides are TGTGCCAGCAGCGTAGAAGCGGTACACTCCTACGAGCAGTACTTC.

J is TRBJ1-6 and V is TRBV19; TRBD1 might be the D (6 bases). The CDR3 is made up of 17 amino acids. Per the germline V gene, CDR1 is LNHDA and CDR2 is SQIVND (reference sequence). The V end lost 6 bases, the J end lost 0 bases, and 15 bases lay between the germline ends. The CDR3 reads CASRPGHLISYNSPLHF. The CDR3 DNA sequence: TGTGCCAGTAGACCGGGACACTTGATCTCCTATAATTCACCCCTCCACTTT.

This chain connects TRBV5-4 to TRBJ2-1; 10 positions agree with TRBD1. V dropped 4 bases and J dropped 4; count of bases not matched to a gene: 8. Germline CDR1 and CDR2: SGHNT and YYREEE (reference sequence). This CDR3 has 16 amino acids. CDR3 region: CASSRTGTGDYNEQFF. DNA for the CDR3: TGTGCCAGCAGCCGAACCGGGACAGGGGATTACAATGAGCAGTTCTTC.

The chain links TRBV28 to TRBJ1-2, with 9 bases identical to TRBD1. Germline V CDR1 and CDR2: MDHEN, SYDVKM. This CDR3 is built from 16 residues. V shed 1 base, J shed 8 bases, and the junction held 11 bases outside the gene matches. CDR3 coding DNA: TGTGCCAGCAGTTTATTCGATGCCGGGACAGGGAGCGGCTACACCTTC. Its translation is CASSLFDAGTGSGYTF.

V gene TRBV5-8 combines with J gene TRBJ2-1, with no clear D. CDR3 length: 12 amino acids. The germline CDR1 and CDR2 sequences are SGHTS and YDEGEE. Trimming took 1 base from V and 10 from J, leaving 9 bases between them. CDR3: CASSLRPREQFF. In nucleotides, the CDR3 is TGTGCCAGCAGCTTGAGGCCCAGGGAGCAGTTCTTC.

This chain links TRBV19 with TRBJ1-5; possibly TRBD1 for D (6 bases). Germline assignment: CDR1 LNHDA and CDR2 SQIVND (reference sequence). V was shortened by 4 bases and J by 4 bases, with 17 bases between the two germline ends. This CDR3 contains 16 residues. The CDR3 sequence is CASSTLTGTLNQPQHF. The CDR3 DNA is TGTGCCAGTAGTACACTGACAGGCACACTTAATCAGCCCCAGCATTTT. The variable domain in full, completed from reference TRBV19 and TRBJ1-5, reads DGGITQSPKYLFRKEGQNVTLSCEQNLNHDAMYWYRQDPGQGLRLIYYSQIVNDFQKGDIAEGYSVSREKKESFPLTVTSAQKNPTAFYLCASSTLTGTLNQPQHFGDGTRLSIL.

This sequence joins TRBV28 and TRBJ1-2; 9 bases fit TRBD1. Germline assignment: CDR1 MDHEN and CDR2 SYDVKM. The CDR3 totals 16 residues. V lost 3 bases and J lost 4; bases outside the gene matches: 9. CDR3 bases: TGTGCCAGCAGTTTCGGGGGGACAGGGTACAGCTATGGCTACACCTTC. Encoded protein: CASSFGGTGYSYGYTF.

The chain combines TRBV7-9 with TRBJ1-1, with TRBD1 as a possible D gene (5 bases). The CDR3 has 14 residues. Germline V lookup: CDR1 SEHNR, CDR2 FQNEAQ (reference sequence). The V and J ends lost 1 base and 4 bases respectively, with 10 bases between them. The CDR3 loop is CASSLGTGFTEAFF. For the CDR3, the DNA is TGTGCCAGCAGCTTAGGAACAGGATTCACTGAAGCTTTCTTT.